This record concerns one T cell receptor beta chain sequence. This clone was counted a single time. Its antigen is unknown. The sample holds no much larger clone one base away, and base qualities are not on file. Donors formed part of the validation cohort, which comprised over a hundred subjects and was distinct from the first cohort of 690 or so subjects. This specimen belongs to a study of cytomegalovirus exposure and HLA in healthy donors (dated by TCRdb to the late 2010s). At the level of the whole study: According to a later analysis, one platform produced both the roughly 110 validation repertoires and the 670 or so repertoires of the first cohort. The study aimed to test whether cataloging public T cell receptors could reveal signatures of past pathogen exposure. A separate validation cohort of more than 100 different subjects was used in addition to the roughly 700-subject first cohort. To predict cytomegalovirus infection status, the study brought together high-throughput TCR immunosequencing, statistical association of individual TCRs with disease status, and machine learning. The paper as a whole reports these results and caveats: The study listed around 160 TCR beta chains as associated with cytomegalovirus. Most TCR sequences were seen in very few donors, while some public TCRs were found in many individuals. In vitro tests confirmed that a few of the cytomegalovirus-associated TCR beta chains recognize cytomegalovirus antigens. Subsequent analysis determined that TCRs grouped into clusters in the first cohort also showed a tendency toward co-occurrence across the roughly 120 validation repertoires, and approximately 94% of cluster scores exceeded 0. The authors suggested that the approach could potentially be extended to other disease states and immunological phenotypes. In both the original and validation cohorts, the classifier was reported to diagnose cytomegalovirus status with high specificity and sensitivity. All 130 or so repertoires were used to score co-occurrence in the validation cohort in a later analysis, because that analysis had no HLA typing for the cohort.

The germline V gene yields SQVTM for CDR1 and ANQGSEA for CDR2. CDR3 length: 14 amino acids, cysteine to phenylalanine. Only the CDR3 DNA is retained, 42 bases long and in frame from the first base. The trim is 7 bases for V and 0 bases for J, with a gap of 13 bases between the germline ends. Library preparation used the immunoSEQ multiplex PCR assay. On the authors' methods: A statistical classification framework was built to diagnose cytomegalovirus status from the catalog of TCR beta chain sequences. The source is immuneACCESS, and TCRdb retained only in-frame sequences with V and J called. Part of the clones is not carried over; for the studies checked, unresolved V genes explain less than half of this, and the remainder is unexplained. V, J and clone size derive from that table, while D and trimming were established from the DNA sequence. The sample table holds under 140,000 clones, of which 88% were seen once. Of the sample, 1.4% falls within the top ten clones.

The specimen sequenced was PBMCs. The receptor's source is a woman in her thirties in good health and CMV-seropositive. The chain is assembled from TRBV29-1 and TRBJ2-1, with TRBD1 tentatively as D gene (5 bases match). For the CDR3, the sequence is CSEQTVNSYNEQFF. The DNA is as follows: TGCAGCGAGCAGACAGTTAACTCCTACAATGAGCAGTTCTTC.